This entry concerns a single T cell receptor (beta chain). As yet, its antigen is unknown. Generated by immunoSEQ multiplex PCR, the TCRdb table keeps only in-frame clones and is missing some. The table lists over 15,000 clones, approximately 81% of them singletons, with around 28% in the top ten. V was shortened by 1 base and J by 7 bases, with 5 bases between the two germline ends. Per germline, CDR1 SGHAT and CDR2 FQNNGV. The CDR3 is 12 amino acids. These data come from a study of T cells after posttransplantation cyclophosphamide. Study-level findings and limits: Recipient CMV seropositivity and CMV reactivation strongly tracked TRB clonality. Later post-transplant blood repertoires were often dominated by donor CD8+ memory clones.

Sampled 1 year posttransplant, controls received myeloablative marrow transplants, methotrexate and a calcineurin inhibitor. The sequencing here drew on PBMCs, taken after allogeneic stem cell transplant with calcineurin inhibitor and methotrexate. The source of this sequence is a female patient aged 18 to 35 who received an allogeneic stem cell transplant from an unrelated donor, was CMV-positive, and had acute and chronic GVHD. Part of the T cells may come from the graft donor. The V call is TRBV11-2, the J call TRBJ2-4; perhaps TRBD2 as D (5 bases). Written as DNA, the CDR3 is TGTGCCAGCAGCTTAGGCGGGAACATTCAGTACTTC. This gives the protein CASSLGGNIQYF.